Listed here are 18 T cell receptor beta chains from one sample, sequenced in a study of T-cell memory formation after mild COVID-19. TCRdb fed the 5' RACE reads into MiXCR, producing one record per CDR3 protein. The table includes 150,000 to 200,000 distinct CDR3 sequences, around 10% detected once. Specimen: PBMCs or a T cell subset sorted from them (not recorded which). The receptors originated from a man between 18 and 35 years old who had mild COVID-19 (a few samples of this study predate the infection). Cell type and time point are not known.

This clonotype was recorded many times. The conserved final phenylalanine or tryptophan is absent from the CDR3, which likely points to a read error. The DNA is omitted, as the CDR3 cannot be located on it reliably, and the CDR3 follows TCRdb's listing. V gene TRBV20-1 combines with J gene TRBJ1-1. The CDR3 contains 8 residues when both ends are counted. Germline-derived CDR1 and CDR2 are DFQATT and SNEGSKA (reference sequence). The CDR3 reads CSASGVEI.

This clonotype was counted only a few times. CDR3 nucleotides: TGTGCCAGCAGCAATGGGAAAGGGATAATTAATGAGCAGTTCTTC. Translation gives CASSNGKGIINEQFF. The gene calls are TRBV7-9 and TRBJ2-1; D ambiguous. The CDR3 is 15 amino acids. From germline, CDR1 is SEHNR and CDR2 FQNEAQ (reference sequence). Trimming left V 5 bases short and J 7 bases short, with 18 bases between.

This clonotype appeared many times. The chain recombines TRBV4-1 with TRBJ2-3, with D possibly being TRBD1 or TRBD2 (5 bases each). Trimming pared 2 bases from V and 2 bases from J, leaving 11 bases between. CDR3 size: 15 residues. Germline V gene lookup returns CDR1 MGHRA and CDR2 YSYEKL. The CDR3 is CASSQRQGATDTQYF. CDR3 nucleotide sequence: TGCGCCAGCAGCCAACGCCAGGGAGCCACAGATACGCAGTATTTT.

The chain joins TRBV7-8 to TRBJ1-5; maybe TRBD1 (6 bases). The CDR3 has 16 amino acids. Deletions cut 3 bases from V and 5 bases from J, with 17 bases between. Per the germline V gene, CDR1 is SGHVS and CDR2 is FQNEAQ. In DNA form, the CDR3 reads TGTGCCAGCAGCTTGGGGAGGGGGTTAGTGGATCAGCCCCAGCATTTT. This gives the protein CASSLGRGLVDQPQHF.

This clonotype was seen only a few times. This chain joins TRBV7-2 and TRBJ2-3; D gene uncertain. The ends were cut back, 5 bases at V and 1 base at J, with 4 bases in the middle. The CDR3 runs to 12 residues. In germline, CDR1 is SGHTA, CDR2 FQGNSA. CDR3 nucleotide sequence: TGTGCCAGCAGCACCCGCACAGATACGCAGTATTTT. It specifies CASSTRTDTQYF. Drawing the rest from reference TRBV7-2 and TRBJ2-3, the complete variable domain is GAGVSQSPSNKVTEKGKDVELRCDPISGHTALYWYRQSLGQGLEFLIYFQGNSAPDKSGLPSDRFSAERTGGSVSTLTIQRTQQEDSAVYLCASSTRTDTQYFGPGTRLTVL.

The CDR3 sequence is CASSYSGLAGGKYV. CDR3 sequence (DNA): TGTGCCAGCAGTTACTCAGGACTAGCGGGGGGCAAGTACGTC. The chain is built from TRBV6-2 or TRBV6-3 and TRBJ2-7; 14 nucleotides agree with TRBD2. The CDR3 is made up of 14 amino acids. Germline CDR1 and CDR2: MNHEY and SVGEGT. The junction had 3 bases not matched to a gene; V was cut back by 0 bases and J by 11 bases.

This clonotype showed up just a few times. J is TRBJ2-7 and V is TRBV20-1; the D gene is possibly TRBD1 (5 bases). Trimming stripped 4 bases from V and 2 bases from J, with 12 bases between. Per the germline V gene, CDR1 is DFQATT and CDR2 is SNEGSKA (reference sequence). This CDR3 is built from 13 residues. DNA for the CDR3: TGCAGTGCTAATCGACAGTCTACCTACGAGCAGTACGTC. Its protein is CSANRQSTYEQYV.

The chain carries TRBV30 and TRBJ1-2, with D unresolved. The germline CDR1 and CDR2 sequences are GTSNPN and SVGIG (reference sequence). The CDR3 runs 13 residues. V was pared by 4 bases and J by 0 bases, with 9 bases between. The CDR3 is CAWTRQTNYGYTF. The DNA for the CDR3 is TGTGCCTGGACACGGCAGACTAACTATGGCTACACCTTC. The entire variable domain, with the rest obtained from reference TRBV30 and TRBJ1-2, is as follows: SQTIHQWPATLVQPVGSPLSLECTVEGTSNPNLYWYRQAAGRGLQLLFYSVGIGQISSEVPQNLSASRPQDRQFILSSKKLLLSDSGFYLCAWTRQTNYGYTFGSGTRLTVV.

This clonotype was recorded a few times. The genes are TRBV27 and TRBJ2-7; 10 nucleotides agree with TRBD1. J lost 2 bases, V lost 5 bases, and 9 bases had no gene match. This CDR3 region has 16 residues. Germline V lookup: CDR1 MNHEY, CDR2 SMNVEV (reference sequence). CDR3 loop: CASSLLPGTGAYEQYF. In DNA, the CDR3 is TGTGCCAGCAGTCTTCTTCCAGGGACAGGGGCCTACGAGCAGTACTTC.

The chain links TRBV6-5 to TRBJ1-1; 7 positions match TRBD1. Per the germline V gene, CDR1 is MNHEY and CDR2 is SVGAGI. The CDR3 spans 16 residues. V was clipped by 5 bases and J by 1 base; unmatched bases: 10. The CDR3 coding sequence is TGTGCCAGCAGTCCCTCAGGGGGATCGACGAACACTGAAGCTTTCTTT. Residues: CASSPSGGSTNTEAFF.

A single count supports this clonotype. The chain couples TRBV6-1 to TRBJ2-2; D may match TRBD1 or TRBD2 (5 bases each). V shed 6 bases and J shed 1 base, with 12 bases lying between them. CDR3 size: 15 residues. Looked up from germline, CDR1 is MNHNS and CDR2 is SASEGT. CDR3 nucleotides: TGTGCCAGCAGAATGAGGGACGAGAACACCGGGGAGCTGTTTTTT. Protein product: CASRMRDENTGELFF.

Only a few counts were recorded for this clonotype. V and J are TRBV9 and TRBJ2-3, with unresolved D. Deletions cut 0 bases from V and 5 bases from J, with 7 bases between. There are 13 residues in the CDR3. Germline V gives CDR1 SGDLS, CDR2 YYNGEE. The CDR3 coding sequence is TGTGCCAGCAGCGTAGCGCTAGGAGATACGCAGTATTTT. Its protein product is CASSVALGDTQYF.

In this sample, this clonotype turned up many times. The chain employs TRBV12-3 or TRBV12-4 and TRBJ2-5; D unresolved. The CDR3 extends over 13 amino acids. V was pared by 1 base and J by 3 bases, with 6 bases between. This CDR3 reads CASSLGQKETQYF. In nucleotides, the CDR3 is TGTGCCAGCAGTTTAGGCCAAAAAGAGACCCAGTACTTC.

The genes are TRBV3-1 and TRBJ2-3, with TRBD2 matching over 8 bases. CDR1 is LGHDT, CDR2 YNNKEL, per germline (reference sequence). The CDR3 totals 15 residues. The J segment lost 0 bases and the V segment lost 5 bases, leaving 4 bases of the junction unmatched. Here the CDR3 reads CASSLAGPSTDTQYF. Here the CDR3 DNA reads TGTGCCAGCAGCTTAGCGGGGCCGAGCACAGATACGCAGTATTTT.

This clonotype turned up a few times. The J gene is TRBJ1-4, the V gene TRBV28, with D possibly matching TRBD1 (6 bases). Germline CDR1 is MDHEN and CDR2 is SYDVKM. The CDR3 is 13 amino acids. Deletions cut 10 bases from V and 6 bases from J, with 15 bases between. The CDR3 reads CATEQGIDEKLFF. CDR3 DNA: TGTGCCACGGAACAGGGTATTGATGAAAAACTGTTTTTT.

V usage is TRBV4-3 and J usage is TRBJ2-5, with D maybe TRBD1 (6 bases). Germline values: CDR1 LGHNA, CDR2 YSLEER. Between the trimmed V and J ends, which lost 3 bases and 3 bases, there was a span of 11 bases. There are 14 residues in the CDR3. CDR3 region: CASSHGGSKETQYF. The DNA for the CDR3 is TGCGCCAGCAGCCATGGGGGCTCGAAAGAGACCCAGTACTTC.

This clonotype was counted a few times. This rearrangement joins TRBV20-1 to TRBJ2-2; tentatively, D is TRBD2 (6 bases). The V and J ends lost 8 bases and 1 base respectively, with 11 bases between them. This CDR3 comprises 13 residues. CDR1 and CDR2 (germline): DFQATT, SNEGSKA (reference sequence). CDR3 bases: TGCAGTCTCTTGGGAGGGAACACCGGGGAGCTGTTTTTT. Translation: CSLLGGNTGELFF.

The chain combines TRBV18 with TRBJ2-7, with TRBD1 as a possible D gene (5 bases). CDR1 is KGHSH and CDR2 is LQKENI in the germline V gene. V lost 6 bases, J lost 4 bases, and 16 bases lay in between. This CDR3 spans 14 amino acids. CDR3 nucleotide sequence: TGTGCCAGCTCTCAGTGGGGCAACAGGTACGAGCAGTACGTC. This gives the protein CASSQWGNRYEQYV.